The clone carrying this TCR beta chain was recorded at least ten times. Its antigen is currently unknown. The source of the sample is a study of Graves' ophthalmopathy and Graves' hyperthyroidism. Germline lookup yields CDR1 MRHNA and CDR2 SNTAGT. This CDR3 region has 18 residues. V lost 6 bases to trimming and J lost 6 bases; unmatched junction nucleotides: 21. None of the included patients had other autoimmune diseases, uncontrolled infections, pregnancy or lactation, as these led to exclusion. Study conclusions and caveats: In blood appeared most of the expanded thyroid clonotypes whose frequency exceeded 0.001. Sensitivity reached 85% to 90% and specificity almost 83% for a 13-signature model separating ophthalmopathy from stable hyperthyroidism. In predicting ophthalmopathy progression, the model reached nearly 71% sensitivity and about 73% specificity.

Scientists amplified the TCR beta CDR3 regions from RNA transcripts. The workflow started with a first-round RT-PCR run with HTBI primers and then moved on to a second-round multiplex PCR. Via MiXCR, TCRdb re-called the multiplex PCR reads, giving one row per CDR3 protein. This table holds a few hundred thousand distinct CDR3 sequences, over 15% found once. Sequenced: peripheral blood. The clonotype originates from a woman younger than 35 with stable Graves' hyperthyroidism. J is TRBJ1-2 and V is TRBV6-4; TRBD1 matches 8 bases. The DNA for the CDR3 is TGTGCCAGCAGCTCGAAGACCGTAGGACAGGGAAGTCAGGATGGCTACACCTTC. Protein sequence: CASSSKTVGQGSQDGYTF.